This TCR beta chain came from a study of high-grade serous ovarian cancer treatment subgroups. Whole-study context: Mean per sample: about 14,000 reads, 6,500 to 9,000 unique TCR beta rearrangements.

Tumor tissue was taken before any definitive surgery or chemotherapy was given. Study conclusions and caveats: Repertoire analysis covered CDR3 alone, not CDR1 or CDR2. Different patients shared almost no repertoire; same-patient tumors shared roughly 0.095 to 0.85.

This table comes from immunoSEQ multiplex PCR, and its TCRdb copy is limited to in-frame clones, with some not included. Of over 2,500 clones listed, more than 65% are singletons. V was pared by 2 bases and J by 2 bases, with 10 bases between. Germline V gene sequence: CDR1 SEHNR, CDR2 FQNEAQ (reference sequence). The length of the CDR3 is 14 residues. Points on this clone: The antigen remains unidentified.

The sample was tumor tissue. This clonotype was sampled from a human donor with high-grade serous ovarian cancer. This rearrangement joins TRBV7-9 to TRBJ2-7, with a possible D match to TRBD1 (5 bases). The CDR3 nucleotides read TGTGCCAGCAGCTTATTCGACAGTCCCTACGAGCAGTACTTC. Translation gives CASSLFDSPYEQYF.